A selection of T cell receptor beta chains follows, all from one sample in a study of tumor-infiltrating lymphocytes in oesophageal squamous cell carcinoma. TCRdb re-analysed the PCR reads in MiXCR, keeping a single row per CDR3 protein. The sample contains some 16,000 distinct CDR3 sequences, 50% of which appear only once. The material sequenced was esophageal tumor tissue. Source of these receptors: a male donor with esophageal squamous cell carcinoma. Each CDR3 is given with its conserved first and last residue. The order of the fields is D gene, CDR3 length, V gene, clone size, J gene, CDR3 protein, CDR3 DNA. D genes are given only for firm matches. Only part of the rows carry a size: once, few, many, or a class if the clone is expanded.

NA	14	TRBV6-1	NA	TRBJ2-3	CANSRNRYTDTQYF	TGTGCCAACTCTCGGAATAGATACACAGATACGCAGTATTTT
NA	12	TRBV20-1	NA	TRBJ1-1	CSARDQTAEAFF	TGCAGTGCTAGAGATCAGACAGCTGAAGCTTTCTTT
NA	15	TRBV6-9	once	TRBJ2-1	CASSPDRTGYNEQFF	TGTGCCAGCAGTCCCGACAGGACGGGCTACAATGAGCAGTTCTTC
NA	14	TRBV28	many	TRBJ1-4	CASTPDATNEKLFF	TGTGCCAGCACTCCGGACGCAACTAATGAAAAACTGTTTTTT
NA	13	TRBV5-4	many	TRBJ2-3	CASSSAGTDTQYF	TGTGCCAGCAGCTCGGCAGGCACAGATACGCAGTATTTT
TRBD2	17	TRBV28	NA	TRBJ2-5	CASSRLTSGTRKETQYF	TGTGCCAGCAGCCGCCTGACTAGCGGGACACGAAAAGAGACCCAGTACTTC
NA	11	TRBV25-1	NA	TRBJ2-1	CASSESREQFF	TGTGCCAGCAGTGAATCGCGTGAGCAGTTCTTC
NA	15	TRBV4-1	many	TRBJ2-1	CASSPGHGPADEQFF	TGCGCCAGCAGCCCGGGACACGGACCGGCGGATGAGCAGTTCTTC
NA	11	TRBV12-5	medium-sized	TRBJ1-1	CASKMNTEAFF	TGTGCTAGTAAGATGAACACTGAAGCTTTCTTT
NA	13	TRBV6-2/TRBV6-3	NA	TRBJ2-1	CASSYGEIGEQFF	TGTGCCAGCAGTTACGGAGAAATTGGTGAGCAGTTCTTC